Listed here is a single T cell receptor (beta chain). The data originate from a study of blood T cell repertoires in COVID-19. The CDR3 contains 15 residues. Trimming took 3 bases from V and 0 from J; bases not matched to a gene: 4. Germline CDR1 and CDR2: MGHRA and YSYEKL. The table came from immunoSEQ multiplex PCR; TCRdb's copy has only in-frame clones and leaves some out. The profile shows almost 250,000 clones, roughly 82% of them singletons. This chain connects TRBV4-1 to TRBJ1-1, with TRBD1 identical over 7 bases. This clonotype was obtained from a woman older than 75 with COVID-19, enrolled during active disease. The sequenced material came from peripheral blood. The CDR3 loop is CASSHPGQVNTEAFF. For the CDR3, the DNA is TGCGCCAGCAGCCATCCAGGACAGGTGAACACTGAAGCTTTCTTT.